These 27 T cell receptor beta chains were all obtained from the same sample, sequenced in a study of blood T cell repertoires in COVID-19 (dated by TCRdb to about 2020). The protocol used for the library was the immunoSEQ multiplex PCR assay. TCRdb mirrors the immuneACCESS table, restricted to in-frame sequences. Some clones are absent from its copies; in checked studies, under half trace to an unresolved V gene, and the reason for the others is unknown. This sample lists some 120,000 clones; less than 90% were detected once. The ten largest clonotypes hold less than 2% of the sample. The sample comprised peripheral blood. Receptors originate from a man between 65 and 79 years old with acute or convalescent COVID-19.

The CDR3 DNA is TGCAGCGTTGATTATCGAGGACAGGGGAATGGCTACACCTTC. This encodes CSVDYRGQGNGYTF. This chain connects TRBV29-1 to TRBJ1-2; TRBD1 agrees at 9 bases. V lost 3 bases and J lost 6; bases outside the gene matches: 8. The CDR3 has 14 amino acids. CDR1 and CDR2 (germline): SQVTM, ANQGSEA.

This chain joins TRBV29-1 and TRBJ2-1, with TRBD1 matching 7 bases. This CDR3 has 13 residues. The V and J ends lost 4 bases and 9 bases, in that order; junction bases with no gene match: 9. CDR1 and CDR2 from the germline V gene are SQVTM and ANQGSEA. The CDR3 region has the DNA TGCAGCGTTGTGACAGGGCCTCCCGGTGAGCAGTTCTTC. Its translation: CSVVTGPPGEQFF.

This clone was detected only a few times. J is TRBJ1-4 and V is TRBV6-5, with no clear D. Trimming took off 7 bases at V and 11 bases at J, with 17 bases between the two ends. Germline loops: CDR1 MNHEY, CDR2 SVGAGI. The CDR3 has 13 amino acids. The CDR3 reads CASNRLVEAKLFF. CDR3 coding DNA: TGTGCCAGCAATCGTTTAGTGGAGGCCAAACTGTTTTTT.

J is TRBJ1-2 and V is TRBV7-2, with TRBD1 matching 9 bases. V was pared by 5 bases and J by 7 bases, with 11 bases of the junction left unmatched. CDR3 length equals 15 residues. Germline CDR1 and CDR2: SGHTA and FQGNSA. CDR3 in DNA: TGTGCCAGCAGCCCGGGACAGGGAAGACGGGGTGGCTACACCTTC. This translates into CASSPGQGRRGGYTF.

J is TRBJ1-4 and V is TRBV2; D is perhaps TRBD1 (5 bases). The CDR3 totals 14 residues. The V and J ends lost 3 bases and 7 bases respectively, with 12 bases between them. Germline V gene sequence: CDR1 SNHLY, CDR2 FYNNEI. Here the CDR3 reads CASSDGGEAEKLFF. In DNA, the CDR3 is TGTGCCAGCAGTGATGGGGGGGAGGCTGAAAAACTGTTTTTT.

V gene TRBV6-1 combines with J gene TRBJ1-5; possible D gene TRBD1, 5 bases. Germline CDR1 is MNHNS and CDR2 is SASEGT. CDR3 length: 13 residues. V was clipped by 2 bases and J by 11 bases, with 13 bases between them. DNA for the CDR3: TGTGCCAGCAGTGAACTGACAGCCTCAACCCAGCATTTT. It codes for CASSELTASTQHF.

DNA of the CDR3: TGTGCCAGCAGCTTATGGGGAGACTATGGCTACACCTTC. It yields the protein CASSLWGDYGYTF. The chain has TRBV7-9 and TRBJ1-2; D ambiguous. Germline loops: CDR1 SEHNR, CDR2 FQNEAQ (reference sequence). The CDR3 contains 13 residues. The V end lost 2 bases, the J end lost 3 bases, and 7 bases lay between the germline ends.

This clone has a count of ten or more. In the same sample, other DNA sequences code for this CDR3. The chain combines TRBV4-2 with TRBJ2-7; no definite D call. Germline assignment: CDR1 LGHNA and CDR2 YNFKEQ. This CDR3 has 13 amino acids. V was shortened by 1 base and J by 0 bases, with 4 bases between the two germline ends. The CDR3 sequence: CASSQGGSYEQYF. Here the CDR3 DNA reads TGTGCCAGCAGCCAAGGAGGCTCCTACGAGCAGTACTTC.

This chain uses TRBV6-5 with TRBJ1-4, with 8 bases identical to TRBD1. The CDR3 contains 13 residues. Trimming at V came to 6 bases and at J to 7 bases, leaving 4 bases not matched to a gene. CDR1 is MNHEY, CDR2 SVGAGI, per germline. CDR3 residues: CASRTGAAEKLFF. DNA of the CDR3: TGTGCCAGCAGGACAGGGGCGGCTGAAAAACTGTTTTTT.

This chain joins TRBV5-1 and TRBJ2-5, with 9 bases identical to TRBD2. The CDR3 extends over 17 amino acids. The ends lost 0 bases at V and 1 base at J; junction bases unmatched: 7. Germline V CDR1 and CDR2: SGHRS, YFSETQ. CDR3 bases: TGCGCCAGCAGCTTGGAAGGGTTGCGGGGGGGCCAAGAGACCCAGTACTTC. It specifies CASSLEGLRGGQETQYF.

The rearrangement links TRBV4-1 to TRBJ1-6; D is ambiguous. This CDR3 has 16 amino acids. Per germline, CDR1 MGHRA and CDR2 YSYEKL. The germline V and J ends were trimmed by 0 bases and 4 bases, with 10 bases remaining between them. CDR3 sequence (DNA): TGCGCCAGCAGCCAAGAGGGCAGGCTTTATAATTCACCCCTCCACTTT. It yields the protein CASSQEGRLYNSPLHF.

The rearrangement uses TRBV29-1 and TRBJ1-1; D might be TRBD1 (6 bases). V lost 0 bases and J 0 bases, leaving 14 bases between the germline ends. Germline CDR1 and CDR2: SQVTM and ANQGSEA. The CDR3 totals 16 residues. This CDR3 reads CSVEDRGAMMNTEAFF. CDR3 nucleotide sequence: TGCAGCGTTGAAGACAGGGGAGCTATGATGAACACTGAAGCTTTCTTT.

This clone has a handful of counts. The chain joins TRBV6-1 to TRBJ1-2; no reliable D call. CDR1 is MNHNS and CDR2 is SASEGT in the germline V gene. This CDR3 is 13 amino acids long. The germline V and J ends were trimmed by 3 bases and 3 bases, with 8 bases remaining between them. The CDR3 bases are TGTGCCAGCAGTGAGGGCCATTACTATGGCTACACCTTC. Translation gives CASSEGHYYGYTF.

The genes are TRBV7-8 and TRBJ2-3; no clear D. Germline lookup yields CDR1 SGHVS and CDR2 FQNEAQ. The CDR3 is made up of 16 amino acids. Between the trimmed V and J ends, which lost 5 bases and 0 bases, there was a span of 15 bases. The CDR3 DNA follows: TGTGCCAGCAGCCCTAGACCCGGAATTAGCACAGATACGCAGTATTTT. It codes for CASSPRPGISTDTQYF.

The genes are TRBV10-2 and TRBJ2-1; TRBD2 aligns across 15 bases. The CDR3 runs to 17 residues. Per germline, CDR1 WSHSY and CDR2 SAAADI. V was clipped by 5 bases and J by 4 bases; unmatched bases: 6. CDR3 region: CASSFAGLAGGYNEQFF. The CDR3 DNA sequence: TGCGCCAGCAGTTTCGCCGGACTAGCGGGGGGGTACAATGAGCAGTTCTTC.

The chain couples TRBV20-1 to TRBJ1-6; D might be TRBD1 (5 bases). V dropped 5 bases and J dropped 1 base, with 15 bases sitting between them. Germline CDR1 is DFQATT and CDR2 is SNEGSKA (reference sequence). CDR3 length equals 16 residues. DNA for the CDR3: TGCAGTGCTCGTGGACACCCTTTTTCCTATAATTCACCCCTCCACTTT. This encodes CSARGHPFSYNSPLHF.

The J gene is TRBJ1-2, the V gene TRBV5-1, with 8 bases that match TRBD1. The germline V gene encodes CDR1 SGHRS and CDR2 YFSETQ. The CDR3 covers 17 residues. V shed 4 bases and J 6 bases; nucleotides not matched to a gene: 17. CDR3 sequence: CASSLRESGQGSNGYTF. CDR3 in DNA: TGCGCCAGCAGCCTCCGTGAGTCAGGACAGGGATCCAATGGCTACACCTTC.

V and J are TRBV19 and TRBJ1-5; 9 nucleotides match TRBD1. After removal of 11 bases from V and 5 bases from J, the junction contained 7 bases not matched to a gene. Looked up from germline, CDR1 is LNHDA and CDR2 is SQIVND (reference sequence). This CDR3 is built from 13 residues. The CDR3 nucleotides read TGTGCCGCAAAGGACAGGGGAGATCAGCCCCAGCATTTT. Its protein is CAAKDRGDQPQHF.

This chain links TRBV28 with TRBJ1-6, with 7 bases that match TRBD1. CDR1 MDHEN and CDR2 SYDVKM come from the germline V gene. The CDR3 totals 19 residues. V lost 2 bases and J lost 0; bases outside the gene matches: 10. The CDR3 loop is CASSLGRGRSDSYNSPLHF. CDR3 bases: TGTGCCAGCAGTTTAGGAAGGGGGCGGTCGGACTCCTATAATTCACCCCTCCACTTT.

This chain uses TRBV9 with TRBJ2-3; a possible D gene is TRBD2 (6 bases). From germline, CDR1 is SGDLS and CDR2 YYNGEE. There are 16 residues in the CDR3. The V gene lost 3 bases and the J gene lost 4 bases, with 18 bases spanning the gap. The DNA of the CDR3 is TGTGCCAGCAGCGACCCCGGAGGGAAGGAGGCAGATACGCAGTATTTT. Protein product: CASSDPGGKEADTQYF.

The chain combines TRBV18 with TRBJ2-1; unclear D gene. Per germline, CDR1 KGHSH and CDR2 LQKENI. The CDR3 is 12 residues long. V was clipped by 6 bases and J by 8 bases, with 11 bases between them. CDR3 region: CASSAGYDEQFF. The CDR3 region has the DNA TGTGCCAGCTCTGCAGGTTACGATGAGCAGTTCTTC.

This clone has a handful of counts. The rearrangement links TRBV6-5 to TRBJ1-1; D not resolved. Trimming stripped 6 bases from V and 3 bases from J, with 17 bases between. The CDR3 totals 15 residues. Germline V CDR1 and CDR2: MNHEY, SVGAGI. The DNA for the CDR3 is TGTGCCAGCAGGAACCCGGAGGCTTGGCACACTGAAGCTTTCTTT. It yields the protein CASRNPEAWHTEAFF.

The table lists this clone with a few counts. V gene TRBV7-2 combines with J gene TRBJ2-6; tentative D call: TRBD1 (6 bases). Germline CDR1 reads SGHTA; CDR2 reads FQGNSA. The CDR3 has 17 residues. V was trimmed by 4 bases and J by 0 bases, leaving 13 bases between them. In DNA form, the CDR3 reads TGTGCCAGCAGCTCAAAGACAGGATCCTCTGGGGCCAACGTCCTGACTTTC. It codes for CASSSKTGSSGANVLTF.

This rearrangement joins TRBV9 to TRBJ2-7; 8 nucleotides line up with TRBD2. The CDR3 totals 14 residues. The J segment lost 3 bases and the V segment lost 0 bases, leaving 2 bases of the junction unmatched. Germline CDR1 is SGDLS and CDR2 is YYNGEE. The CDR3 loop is CASSVGSGGYEQYF. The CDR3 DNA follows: TGTGCCAGCAGCGTAGGGAGCGGGGGCTACGAGCAGTACTTC.

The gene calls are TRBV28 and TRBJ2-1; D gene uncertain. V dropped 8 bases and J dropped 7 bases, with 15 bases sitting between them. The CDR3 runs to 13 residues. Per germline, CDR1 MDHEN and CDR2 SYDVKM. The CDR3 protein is CASSPSPRNEQFF. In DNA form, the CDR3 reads TGTGCCAGCTCCCCCTCTCCCAGGAATGAGCAGTTCTTC. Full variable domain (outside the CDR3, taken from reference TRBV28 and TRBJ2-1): DVKVTQSSRYLVKRTGEKVFLECVQDMDHENMFWYRQDPGLGLRLIYFSYDVKMKEKGDIPEGYSVSREKKERFSLILESASTNQTSMYLCASSPSPRNEQFFGPGTRLTVL.

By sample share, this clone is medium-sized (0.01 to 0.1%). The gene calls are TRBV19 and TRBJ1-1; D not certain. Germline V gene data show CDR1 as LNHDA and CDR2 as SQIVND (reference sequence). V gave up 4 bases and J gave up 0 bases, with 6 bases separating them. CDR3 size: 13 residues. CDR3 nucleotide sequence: TGTGCCAGTAGTAGCTCGGTGAACACTGAAGCTTTCTTT. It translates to CASSSSVNTEAFF.

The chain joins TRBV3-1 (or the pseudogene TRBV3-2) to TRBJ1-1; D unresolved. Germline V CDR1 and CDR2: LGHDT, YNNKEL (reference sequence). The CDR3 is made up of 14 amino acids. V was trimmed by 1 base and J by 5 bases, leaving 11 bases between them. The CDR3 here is CASSQVEGETEAFF. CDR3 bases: TGTGCCAGCAGCCAAGTCGAGGGCGAGACTGAAGCTTTCTTT.